This T cell receptor beta chain was sequenced during a study of tumor-infiltrating lymphocytes in primary liver carcinoma. Study in general: Between about 4 and 11 cm across, the tumors were all of stage T1-T3 N0M0. Sample yields of productive TCRbeta reads, ranging from roughly 3.5 to 7.13 million, were similar across tissue types.

Trimming took off 0 bases at V and 4 bases at J, with 15 bases between the two ends. CDR3 size: 15 residues. Germline V gene lookup returns CDR1 SQVTM and CDR2 ANQGSEA. This clonotype was seen once. Unsorted whole blood yielded the blood RNA, and germline DNA was also extracted. A constant-region primer served to make TCR beta cDNA from about 530 ng total RNA. Modified slightly, ARM-PCR produced TCR beta libraries over three nested multiplex PCR rounds. In the first two PCR rounds, TRBV1-TRBV30 forward primers were paired with a C-beta reverse primer, and each round lasted about 9 cycles. TCRdb used MiXCR to reprocess the multiplex PCR reads, holding one entry per CDR3 protein. Here the sample spans approximately 320,000 distinct CDR3 sequences, 58% being singletons.

This sequence joins TRBV29-1 and TRBJ2-5, with D perhaps assigned TRBD1 or TRBD2 (6 bases each). Input material: peripheral blood. The clonotype comes from a woman aged 25 to 39 with primary liver carcinoma and hepatitis B virus infection. The CDR3 coding sequence is TGCAGCGTTGAAGACGGGACATGGCGGGGAGAGACCCAGTACTTC. Protein sequence: CSVEDGTWRGETQYF.